A single sample gave rise to the 19 T cell receptor beta chains below, sequenced in a study of T cell clonotyping in hematopoietic cell transplantation. Time point reported: recipient sample about 28 days before transplant, after cytoreduction. TCRdb's table, derived via immunoSEQ multiplex PCR, lists solely in-frame clones and lacks some. The sample includes 15,000 to 20,000 clones, 70% to 80% of them seen just once. Sequenced material: peripheral blood mononuclear cells, taken before stem cell transplant. These receptors came from a man aged 55-75 years with acute myeloid leukemia. Some clones in this sample may be carry-over from other donors' samples.

This clone was seen only once. The chain joins TRBV5-1 to TRBJ2-7, with TRBD2 as a possible D gene (7 bases). CDR1 and CDR2 (germline): SGHRS, YFSETQ. The CDR3 length is 15 residues. The V end lost 0 bases, the J end lost 2 bases, and 12 bases lay between the germline ends. The CDR3 bases are TGCGCCAGCAGCTTGGCTGCGGGGGCTACCTACGAGCAGTACTTC. It is translated as CASSLAAGATYEQYF. Together with reference TRBV5-1 and TRBJ2-7, the CDR3 gives the full variable domain: KAGVTQTPRYLIKTRGQQVTLSCSPISGHRSVSWYQQTPGQGLQFLFEYFSETQRNKGNFPGRFSGRQFSNSRSEMNVSTLELGDSALYLCASSLAAGATYEQYFGPGTRLTVT.

Only a few counts were recorded for this clone. At one of its ends the junction is not consistent with the germline gene, which may arise from a read error. The chain is built from TRBV5-1 and TRBJ1-1, with 7 positions matching TRBD1. Germline lookup yields CDR1 SGHRS and CDR2 YFSETQ. The CDR3 sequence is 14 residues long. CDR3 amino acids: CASTLGTEGTEAFF. The CDR3 DNA follows: TGCGCCAGCACCTTGGGGACAGAGGGTACTGAAGCTTTCTTT.

The chain recombines TRBV7-3 with TRBJ2-1; TRBD2 matches 11 bases. Germline CDR1 and CDR2: SGHTA and FQGTGA. The CDR3 is 16 residues long. V gave up 5 bases and J gave up 5 bases; unmatched junction bases: 8. This CDR3 reads CASSPASGGLHNEQFF. In DNA form, the CDR3 reads TGTGCCAGCAGCCCCGCTAGCGGGGGGCTCCACAATGAGCAGTTCTTC.

V gene TRBV19 combines with J gene TRBJ2-7, with 9 bases lining up with TRBD2. Trimming took 3 bases from V and 9 from J; bases not matched to a gene: 15. Germline-derived CDR1 and CDR2 are LNHDA and SQIVND (reference sequence). The CDR3 totals 16 residues. The CDR3 loop reads CASSMGASGTFIGQYF. The CDR3 coding sequence is TGTGCCAGTAGTATGGGGGCTAGCGGGACCTTTATCGGGCAGTACTTC.

Only one count was recorded for this clone. The chain employs TRBV5-1 and TRBJ1-2; 8 positions agree with TRBD1. The CDR3 runs 14 residues. V shed 4 bases and J 3 bases; nucleotides not matched to a gene: 5. Germline CDR1 and CDR2: SGHRS and YFSETQ. CDR3 loop: CASSTGQGYYGYTF. The CDR3 DNA sequence: TGCGCCAGCAGCACCGGACAGGGCTACTATGGCTACACCTTC.

The V call is TRBV6-5, the J call TRBJ1-1; no reliable D call. Germline assignment: CDR1 MNHEY and CDR2 SVGAGI. Trimming pared 2 bases from V and 4 bases from J, leaving 11 bases between. CDR3 length: 14 residues. The CDR3 reads CASSYTRRRTEAFF. The CDR3 nucleotides are TGTGCCAGCAGTTACACCCGAAGGCGCACTGAAGCTTTCTTT.

V gene TRBV6-5 combines with J gene TRBJ1-2; TRBD1 matches 7 bases. J lost 3 bases, V lost 4 bases, and 5 bases had no gene match. The length of the CDR3 is 14 residues. Germline loops: CDR1 MNHEY, CDR2 SVGAGI. The CDR3 protein is CASSLTGDDYGYTF. Written as DNA, the CDR3 is TGTGCCAGCAGTTTAACAGGGGACGACTATGGCTACACCTTC.

This chain joins TRBV11-2 and TRBJ1-4; D is uncertain. Germline CDR1 and CDR2: SGHAT and FQNNGV. Trimming removed 0 bases from V and 8 bases from J, with 10 bases in between. The CDR3 spans 14 residues. The CDR3 bases are TGTGCCAGCAGCTTAGAGAGGGAGGGCGAAAAACTGTTTTTT. It encodes CASSLEREGEKLFF.

V and J are TRBV6-5 and TRBJ1-4; D unresolved. V dropped 2 bases and J dropped 6 bases, with 13 bases sitting between them. The CDR3 runs to 15 residues. Germline V gene data show CDR1 as MNHEY and CDR2 as SVGAGI. In DNA, the CDR3 is TGTGCCAGCAGTTACCTCCCCCTTGGCGATGAAAAACTGTTTTTT. It specifies CASSYLPLGDEKLFF.

This chain connects TRBV7-2 to TRBJ1-3, with 9 nucleotides matching TRBD1. Losses at the gene ends were 6 bases for V and 4 bases for J; bases not matched to a gene: 10. CDR1 is SGHTA, CDR2 FQGNSA, per germline. The CDR3 runs 16 residues. The CDR3 spells CASRSPTGGAGNTIYF. The CDR3 coding sequence is TGTGCCAGCAGGAGCCCTACAGGGGGCGCGGGAAACACCATATATTTT.

CDR3 nucleotide sequence: TGTGCCATAACCCGCCGGGCAAAAAAGCGAGACACTGAAGCTTTCTTT. It is translated as CAITRRAKKRDTEAFF. The chain combines TRBV10-3 with TRBJ1-1, with unresolved D. Trimming pared 9 bases from V and 3 bases from J, leaving 23 bases between. The CDR3 is 16 residues long. Looked up from germline, CDR1 is ENHRY and CDR2 is SYGVKD.

This chain joins TRBV6-5 and TRBJ2-3; D tentatively fits TRBD1 or TRBD2 (5 bases each). Germline CDR1 reads MNHEY; CDR2 reads SVGAGI. V was shortened by 2 bases and J by 2 bases, with 11 bases between the two germline ends. The CDR3 consists of 15 residues. The CDR3 DNA follows: TGTGCCAGCAGTTACCGGGACGGATCCACAGATACGCAGTATTTT. It translates to CASSYRDGSTDTQYF.

This sequence joins TRBV2 and TRBJ2-5, with 8 bases that match TRBD1. Per the germline V gene, CDR1 is SNHLY and CDR2 is FYNNEI. Losses at the gene ends were 6 bases for V and 1 base for J; bases not matched to a gene: 7. CDR3 length: 15 amino acids. The CDR3 region has the DNA TGTGCCAGCAGGGCTCTCGGGACAGGCCAAGAGACCCAGTACTTC. It translates to CASRALGTGQETQYF.

The chain carries TRBV6-1 and TRBJ1-5, with D perhaps TRBD1 (6 bases). Germline V gives CDR1 MNHNS, CDR2 SASEGT. The CDR3 runs 14 residues. V lost 3 bases, J lost 6 bases, and 12 bases lay in between. The CDR3 nucleotides read TGTGCCAGCAGTGATCGCGGGGGCGGTCAGCCCCAGCATTTT. The encoded protein is CASSDRGGGQPQHF.

The chain carries TRBV25-1 and TRBJ1-2; D is unresolved. The CDR3 is 13 amino acids. V lost 7 bases and J lost 1, with 10 bases in between. The germline V gene has CDR1 MGHDK and CDR2 SYGVNS. This CDR3 reads CASTSALNYGYTF. DNA for the CDR3: TGTGCCAGCACCTCGGCACTTAACTATGGCTACACCTTC.

This clone was seen only a few times. The V gene is TRBV19, the J gene TRBJ1-1; possibly TRBD1 for D (6 bases). Germline V gene data show CDR1 as LNHDA and CDR2 as SQIVND (reference sequence). This CDR3 has 12 amino acids. Deletions cut 5 bases from V and 10 bases from J, with 14 bases between. The CDR3 sequence is CASSLRGWRAFF. The CDR3 bases are TGTGCCAGTAGTCTCAGGGGCTGGAGAGCTTTCTTT.

The chain uses TRBV2 and TRBJ2-5, with D perhaps matching TRBD1 (5 bases). V was cut by 6 bases and J by 2 bases, with 16 bases left in between. Germline CDR1 is SNHLY and CDR2 is FYNNEI. This CDR3 has 15 amino acids. CDR3 nucleotide sequence: TGTGCCAGCAGGCTTCAAGGGGCGCGGCAAGAGACCCAGTACTTC. Its translation: CASRLQGARQETQYF.

CDR3 in amino acids: CASSQEEALNYGYTF. The CDR3 region has the DNA TGTGCCAGCAGCCAAGAAGAGGCTTTAAACTATGGCTACACCTTC. The rearrangement links TRBV4-2 to TRBJ1-2; the D is unclear. Trimming cost V 0 bases and J 2 bases, with 10 bases left between them. The CDR3 sequence is 15 residues long. CDR1 is LGHNA, CDR2 YNFKEQ, per germline.

The CDR3 sequence is CASSPGTETDTQYF. The CDR3 DNA follows: TGTGCCAGCTCCCCCGGGACGGAGACAGATACGCAGTATTTT. V is TRBV6-1 and J is TRBJ2-3; D possibly matches TRBD1 or TRBD2 (5 bases each). The ends were cut back, 8 bases at V and 3 bases at J, with 15 bases in the middle. The germline V gene encodes CDR1 MNHNS and CDR2 SASEGT. This CDR3 is built from 14 residues.